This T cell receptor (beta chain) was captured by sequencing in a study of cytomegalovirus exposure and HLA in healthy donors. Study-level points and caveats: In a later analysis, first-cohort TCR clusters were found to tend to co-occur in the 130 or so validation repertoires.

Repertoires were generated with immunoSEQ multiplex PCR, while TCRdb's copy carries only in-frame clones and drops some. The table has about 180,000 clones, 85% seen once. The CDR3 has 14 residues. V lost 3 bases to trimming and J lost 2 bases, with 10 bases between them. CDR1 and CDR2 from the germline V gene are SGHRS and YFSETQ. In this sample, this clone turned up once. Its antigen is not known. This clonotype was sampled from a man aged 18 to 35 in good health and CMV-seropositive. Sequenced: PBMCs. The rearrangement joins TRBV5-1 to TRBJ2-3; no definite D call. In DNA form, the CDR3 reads TGCGCCAGCAGCTCCCGACAAGACACAGATACGCAGTATTTT. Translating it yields CASSSRQDTDTQYF.